This TCR beta chain was obtained from a study of cytomegalovirus exposure and HLA in healthy donors. A multiplex PCR was run with 60 Vbeta primers and 13 Jbeta primers. Profiled with immunoSEQ multiplex PCR; TCRdb holds only in-frame clones, not every one. The sample includes 100,000 to 150,000 clones, around 80% of them seen just once. CDR1 is KGHSH, CDR2 LQKENI, per germline. Trimming removed 3 bases at V and 12 bases at J, with 24 bases between. CDR3 length: 16 amino acids. The sequence was collected from a man aged 25-45 years in good health and CMV-seropositive. The rearrangement uses TRBV18 and TRBJ2-1, with TRBD2 as a possible D gene (6 bases). Material for sequencing was PBMCs. The CDR3 coding sequence is TGTGCCAGCTCACCCCCCGGGCAGATCAGGACTACGGGGCAGTTCTTC. Amino acid sequence: CASSPPGQIRTTGQFF. Based on the CDR3 plus reference TRBV18 and TRBJ2-1, the full variable domain is NAGVMQNPRHLVRRRGQEARLRCSPMKGHSHVYWYRQLPEEGLKFMVYLQKENIIDESGMPKERFSAEFPKEGPSILRIQQVVRGDSAAYFCASSPPGQIRTTGQFFGPGTRLTVL.